This TCR beta chain is from a study of somatic mutations in cytotoxic T cells in rheumatoid arthritis (dated by TCRdb to the late 2010s). The study in broad terms: A FACSAria II or Sony SH800 was used to flow-sort some V beta antibody-stained T-cell populations at nearly 100% purity, and TCRB sequencing was also done on sorted V beta1+ cells. Whether expanded CD8+ T-cell clones in untreated, newly diagnosed rheumatoid arthritis carry somatic mutations was the study question, and clonality was characterized with TCRB deep sequencing. A total of 65 rheumatoid arthritis patients and under 25 healthy controls underwent TCRB deep sequencing. Median age was essentially the same in the patient group and the control group.

Sequencing of TCRB CDR3 was done on genomic DNA with the immunoSEQ assay. The published analysis was carried out like this. Nothing other than productive TCRB rearrangements was included in the analyses. A clone was defined by a unique TCRB CDR3 sequence, and clonality was computed as a productive clonality index based on Shannon entropy. Repertoire overlap for a pair of samples was computed from each clone's template counts relative to total templates per sample. A correlation with a Spearman r of 0.55 to 0.75 was found between V-gene usage by flow cytometry and V-gene usage by TCRB sequencing. This is the immuneACCESS table as TCRdb keeps it, with only in-frame sequences that have V and J called. A part of the clones is gone; compared with another copy, unresolved V genes explain less than half, and the rest is unexplained. For V, J and clone size, that table is used; D and trimming come from the DNA. Across this sample there are around 24,000 clones, with roughly 82% seen only once. In total, the top ten clones hold roughly 5% of the sample.

This clone was counted only a few times. There is no known antigen for this receptor. The input lacks base qualities; no much larger clone sits a single base away. Here is what the overall study found, with its caveats: The antigen targets of the expanded CD8+ clones were unknown, and absence from virus-specific databases did not rule out viral specificity. The slight TRBV07 underrepresentation in patients was not adjusted for multiple comparisons. Several identical CD8+ TCRB sequences were found in both blood and synovial fluid, and in about an eighth of the 65 patients the largest CD8+ clone exceeded 20% of CD8+ cells. Healthy controls showed no age-related increase in CD8+ clonality, whereas patients did (Spearman r ≈ 0.49). There was no significant difference in CD8+ T-cell clonality between rheumatoid arthritis patients and age-matched healthy controls.

CDR1 and CDR2, per the germline V gene, are SGHNT and YENEEA. The germline V end is reduced by 1 base and the J end by 2 bases; junction bases left unmatched: 0. From its cysteine to its phenylalanine, the CDR3 spans 14 amino acids. Here the CDR3 DNA is all that survives: 42 bases in frame from base 1. With a median age of approximately 55 years (range roughly 21-75) and around 51% female, the healthy controls consisted of 20 blood donors whose buffy coats were used. On an AutoMACS, CD4+ and CD8+ cells were isolated via positive magnetic bead selection, and their purity was verified by flow cytometry. Ficoll-Paque PLUS density gradient separation was used to isolate peripheral blood mononuclear cells. DNA was extracted from CD4-enriched, CD8-enriched or PBMC samples with Nucleospin Tissue or Tissue XS kits and quantified with a Qubit 2.0 fluorometer.

The rearrangement joined TRBV11-3 to TRBJ2-7; 9 central nucleotides agree with TRBD2. This sequence was found in a man aged 50-59 years in good health. The sequencing input was CD8+ T cells sorted from blood. Here is the DNA: TGTGCCAGCAGCTTAGGCGGGAGGGCCTACGAGCAGTACTTC. This translates into CASSLGGRAYEQYF. The entire variable domain, with the stretches around the CDR3 drawn from the reference TRBV11-3 and TRBJ2-7 proteins, is EAGVVQSPRYKIIEKKQPVAFWCNPISGHNTLYWYLQNLGQGPELLIRYENEEAVDDSQLPKDRFSAERLKGVDSTLKIQPAELGDSAVYLCASSLGGRAYEQYFGPGTRLTVT.